This T cell receptor beta chain was identified during a study of blood T cell repertoires in COVID-19. Background on the study: Samples representing acute and convalescent COVID-19 were sourced from the United States, Italy and Spain.

The table lists this clone with a few counts. With 3 bases removed from V and 2 bases from J, the gap between germline ends came to 14 bases. The germline gives CDR1 SGHTA, CDR2 FQGNSA. The CDR3 contains 15 residues. The Seattle patients, enrolled during active infection, were followed longitudinally. Original analysis: Cell counts per sample came from amplifying reference gene primers. Sequencing used immunoSEQ multiplex PCR; TCRdb keeps in-frame clones, though not all of them. The DNA was the basis for D and trimming; V, J and clone size are from that table. Here the sample spans roughly 200,000 clones, roughly 87% being singletons.

Sequenced input: peripheral blood. V and J are TRBV7-2 and TRBJ2-7; the D gene is possibly TRBD1 (6 bases). The origin of this receptor is a woman aged 55 to 70 with COVID-19, enrolled during active disease. The CDR3 is CASSFLGDKTYEQYF. The CDR3 DNA reads as TGTGCCAGCAGCTTTCTAGGGGACAAAACCTACGAGCAGTACTTC.